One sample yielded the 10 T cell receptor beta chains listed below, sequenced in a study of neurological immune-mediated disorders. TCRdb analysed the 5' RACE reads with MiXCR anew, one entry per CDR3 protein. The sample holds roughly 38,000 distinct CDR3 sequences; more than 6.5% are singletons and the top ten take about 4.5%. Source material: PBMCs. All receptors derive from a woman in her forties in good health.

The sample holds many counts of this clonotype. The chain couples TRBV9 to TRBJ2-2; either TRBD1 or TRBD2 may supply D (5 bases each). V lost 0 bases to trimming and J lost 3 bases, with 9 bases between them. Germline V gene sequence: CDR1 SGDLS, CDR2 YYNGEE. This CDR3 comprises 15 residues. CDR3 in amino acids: CASSVGGRHTGELFF. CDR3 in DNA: TGTGCCAGCAGCGTAGGGGGACGGCACACCGGGGAGCTGTTTTTT. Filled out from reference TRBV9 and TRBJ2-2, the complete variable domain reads DSGVTQTPKHLITATGQRVTLRCSPRSGDLSVYWYQQSLDQGLQFLIQYYNGEERAKGNILERFSAQQFPDLHSELNLSSLELGDSALYFCASSVGGRHTGELFFGEGSRLTVL.

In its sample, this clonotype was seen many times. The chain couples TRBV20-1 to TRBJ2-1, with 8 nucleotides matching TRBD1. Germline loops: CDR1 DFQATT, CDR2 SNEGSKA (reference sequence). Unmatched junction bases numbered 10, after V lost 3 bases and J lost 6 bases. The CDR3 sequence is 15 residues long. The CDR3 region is CSASIPGQVGNEQFF. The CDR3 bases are TGCAGTGCTAGCATCCCGGGACAGGTCGGCAATGAGCAGTTCTTC.

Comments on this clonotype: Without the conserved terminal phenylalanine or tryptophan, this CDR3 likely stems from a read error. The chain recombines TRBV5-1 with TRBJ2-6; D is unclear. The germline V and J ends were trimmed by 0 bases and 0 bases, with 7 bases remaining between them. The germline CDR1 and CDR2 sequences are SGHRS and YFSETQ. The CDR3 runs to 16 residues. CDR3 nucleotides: TGCGCCAGCAGCTTGGAGCCAGGCTCTGGGGCCAACGTCCTGACTCTC. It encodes CASSLEPGSGANVLTL.

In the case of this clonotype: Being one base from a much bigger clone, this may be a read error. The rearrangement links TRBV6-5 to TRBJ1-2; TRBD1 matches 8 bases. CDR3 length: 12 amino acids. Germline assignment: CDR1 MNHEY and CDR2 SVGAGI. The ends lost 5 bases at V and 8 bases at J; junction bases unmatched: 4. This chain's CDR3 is CASSIQGEGYTF. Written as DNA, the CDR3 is TGTGCCAGCAGTATACAGGGGGAGGGCTACACCTTC.

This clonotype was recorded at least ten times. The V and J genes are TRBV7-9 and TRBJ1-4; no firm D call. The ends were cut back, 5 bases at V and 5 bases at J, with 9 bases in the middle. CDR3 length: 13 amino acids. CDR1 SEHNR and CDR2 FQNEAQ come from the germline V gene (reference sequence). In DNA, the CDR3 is TGTGCCAGCAGCCCACCCGGCAATGAAAAACTGTTTTTT. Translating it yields CASSPPGNEKLFF.

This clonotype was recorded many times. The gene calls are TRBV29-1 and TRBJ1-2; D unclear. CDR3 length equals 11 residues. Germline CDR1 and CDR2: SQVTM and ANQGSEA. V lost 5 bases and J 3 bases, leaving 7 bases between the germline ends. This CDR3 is CSVREDYGYTF. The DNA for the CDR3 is TGCAGCGTTAGGGAGGACTATGGCTACACCTTC. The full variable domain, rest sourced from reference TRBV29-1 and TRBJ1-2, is SAVISQKPSRDICQRGTSLTIQCQVDSQVTMMFWYRQQPGQSLTLIATANQGSEATYESGFVIDKFPISRPNLTFSTLTVSNMSPEDSSIYLCSVREDYGYTFGSGTRLTVV.

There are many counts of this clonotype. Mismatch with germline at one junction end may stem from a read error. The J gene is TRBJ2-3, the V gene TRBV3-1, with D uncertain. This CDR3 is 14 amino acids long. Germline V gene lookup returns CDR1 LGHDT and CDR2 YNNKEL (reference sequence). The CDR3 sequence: CASSQDPGTDTQYF. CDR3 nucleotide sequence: TGTGCCAGCAGCCAAGATCCTGGCACCGATACGCAGTATTTT.

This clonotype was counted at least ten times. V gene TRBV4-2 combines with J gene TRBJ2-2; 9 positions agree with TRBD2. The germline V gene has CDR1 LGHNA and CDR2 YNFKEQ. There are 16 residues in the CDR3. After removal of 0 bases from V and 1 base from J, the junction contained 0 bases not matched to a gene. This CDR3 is CASSQETSGNTGELFF. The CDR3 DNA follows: TGTGCCAGCAGCCAAGAGACTAGCGGGAACACCGGGGAGCTGTTTTTT.

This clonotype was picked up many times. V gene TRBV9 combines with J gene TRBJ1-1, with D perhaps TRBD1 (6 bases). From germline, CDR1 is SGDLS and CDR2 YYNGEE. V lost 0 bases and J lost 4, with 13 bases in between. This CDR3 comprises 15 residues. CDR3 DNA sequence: TGTGCCAGCAGCGTAGGGGGGGGCGCGGGCACTGAAGCTTTCTTT. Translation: CASSVGGGAGTEAFF.

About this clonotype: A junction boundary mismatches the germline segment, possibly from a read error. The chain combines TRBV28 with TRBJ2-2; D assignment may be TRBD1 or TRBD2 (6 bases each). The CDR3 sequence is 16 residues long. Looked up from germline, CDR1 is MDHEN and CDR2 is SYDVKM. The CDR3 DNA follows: TGTGCCAGCAGTCCCGCTAGAGGGGGAGGAACCGGGGAGCTGATTTTT. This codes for CASSPARGGGTGELIF.